The 5 T cell receptor beta chains presented below share a single source sample, sequenced in a study of shared clonotypes between healthy human individuals. Naive CD8 isolation took CD45RO-negative cells positively selected for CCR7 and excluded terminally differentiated effector memory CD45RA+ cells. Only in-frame clones appear in the TCRdb table, and some are missing; sequencing was by immunoSEQ multiplex PCR. The sample contains approximately 1.9 million clones, 93% of which appear only once. The sequenced material came from naive CD8+ T cells from PBMCs. The receptors here all came from a man aged 18 to 35 in good health. Some clones in this sample may be carry-over from other donors' samples.

The J gene is TRBJ2-3, the V gene TRBV9; D is undetermined. The germline V gene encodes CDR1 SGDLS and CDR2 YYNGEE. V lost 7 bases, J lost 6 bases, and 18 bases lay in between. The CDR3 runs to 14 residues. The CDR3 loop is CASGPERSGDTQYF. CDR3 bases: TGTGCCAGCGGACCGGAACGGTCCGGGGATACGCAGTATTTT.

The rearrangement uses TRBV12-2 and TRBJ1-3; TRBD1 is taken as the D call from the table, unchecked against the DNA. TRBV12-2 is marked as a pseudogene. The CDR3 consists of 18 residues. The CDR3 bases are TGTGCAAGTCGCTTAGAGTTCGCGGACAGGAGCTCTGGAAACACCATATATTTT. Residues: CASRLEFADRSSGNTIYF.

The chain has TRBV10-1 and TRBJ2-3, with unresolved D. The CDR3 runs to 12 residues. Trimming pared 2 bases from V and 7 bases from J, leaving 7 bases between. Germline values: CDR1 WNHNN, CDR2 SYGVQD (reference sequence). The CDR3 DNA is TGCGCCAGCAGTGAGGGAACTAATACGCAGTATTTT. Translated: CASSEGTNTQYF.

This chain links TRBV6-1 with TRBJ2-7; D perhaps matches TRBD1 (6 bases). Germline lookup yields CDR1 MNHNS and CDR2 SASEGT. The CDR3 has 11 amino acids. Trimming took off 4 bases at V and 9 bases at J, with 10 bases between the two ends. The CDR3 is CASSGPTGQYF. CDR3 in DNA: TGTGCCAGCAGTGGACCGACAGGGCAGTACTTC.

Regarding this clone: Other DNA sequences in the same sample also yield this CDR3. V gene TRBV28 combines with J gene TRBJ2-7, with D possibly TRBD2 on 5 matching bases. The CDR3 covers 12 residues. V was clipped by 3 bases and J by 4 bases, with 7 bases between them. Germline lookup yields CDR1 MDHEN and CDR2 SYDVKM. The CDR3 region is CASSFRGYEQYF. In DNA form, the CDR3 reads TGTGCCAGCAGTTTTCGCGGGTACGAGCAGTACTTC.